The rows below give T cell receptor beta chains drawn from one sample of a study of blood T cells in healthy people across ages. TCRdb re-derived calls from the 5' RACE reads in MiXCR, one entry per CDR3 protein. This sample has some 1.7 million distinct CDR3 sequences; roughly 27% occur once, and the top ten carry around 7.7%. The sample was blood. These receptors originate from a young woman in good health. The CDR3 runs from the conserved cysteine through the conserved F or W. A D gene is named only where the DNA matches it firmly. Some rows mark clone size as missing; the rest say once, few, many or name a class of expanded clone.

j_gene: TRBJ2-1; v_gene: TRBV4-3; d_gene: TRBD2; abundance: -; CDR3aa: CASSQTAGGRRQFF; CDR3nt: TGCGCCAGCAGCCAAACGGCGGGAGGACGAAGGCAGTTCTTC
j_gene: TRBJ2-1; v_gene: TRBV27; d_gene: TRBD2; abundance: -; CDR3aa: CASSSLLAVYNEQFF; CDR3nt: TGTGCCAGCAGTTCCCTACTAGCGGTCTACAATGAGCAGTTCTTC
j_gene: TRBJ2-7; v_gene: TRBV7-2; d_gene: TRBD1; abundance: -; CDR3aa: CASSLSSGTGTYEQYF; CDR3nt: TGTGCCAGCAGCTTATCCTCCGGGACAGGGACCTACGAGCAGTACTTC
j_gene: TRBJ2-7; v_gene: TRBV5-1; d_gene: TRBD1; abundance: many; CDR3aa: CASSPDRGSYEQYF; CDR3nt: TGTGCCAGCAGCCCCGACAGGGGCTCCTACGAGCAGTACTTC
j_gene: TRBJ2-4; v_gene: TRBV9; d_gene: -; abundance: -; CDR3aa: CASSVGGLRGEQYF; CDR3nt: TGTGCCAGCAGCGTCGGGGGTTTAAGGGGTGAGCAGTACTTC
j_gene: TRBJ2-4; v_gene: TRBV5-6; d_gene: -; abundance: -; CDR3aa: CASSSFVGELAKNIQYF; CDR3nt: TGTGCCAGCAGCTCATTCGTGGGAGAGCTAGCCAAAAACATTCAGTACTTC
j_gene: TRBJ2-7; v_gene: TRBV21-1; d_gene: -; abundance: -; CDR3aa: CASSKASGGITHEQYF; CDR3nt: TGTGCCAGCAGCAAGGCTAGCGGGGGGATCACCCATGAGCAGTACTTC
j_gene: TRBJ2-5; v_gene: TRBV9; d_gene: TRBD2; abundance: many; CDR3aa: CASSAQGLQETQYF; CDR3nt: TGTGCCAGCAGCGCCCAGGGACTACAAGAGACCCAGTACTTC
j_gene: TRBJ2-1; v_gene: TRBV7-2; d_gene: -; abundance: -; CDR3aa: CASSLTGSQETQFF; CDR3nt: TGTGCCAGCAGCTTAACAGGGTCTCAAGAGACCCAGTTCTTC
j_gene: TRBJ1-2; v_gene: TRBV7-2; d_gene: -; abundance: -; CDR3aa: CASSLYRTGLARGYTF; CDR3nt: TGTGCCAGCAGCTTATATCGTACAGGTTTGGCTCGTGGCTACACCTTC
j_gene: TRBJ2-1; v_gene: TRBV20-1; d_gene: TRBD2; abundance: many; CDR3aa: CSARVGLAEPHEQFF; CDR3nt: TGCAGTGCTAGAGTGGGACTAGCGGAGCCCCATGAGCAGTTCTTC
j_gene: TRBJ2-3; v_gene: TRBV12-3/TRBV12-4; d_gene: TRBD1; abundance: -; CDR3aa: CASSSYYGTGATDTQYF; CDR3nt: TGTGCCAGCAGTTCCTACTACGGGACAGGGGCGACAGATACGCAGTATTTT
j_gene: TRBJ2-1; v_gene: TRBV9; d_gene: TRBD1; abundance: -; CDR3aa: CASSHQRGQVGDEQFF; CDR3nt: TGTGCCAGCAGTCACCAAAGGGGACAGGTCGGCGATGAGCAGTTCTTC
j_gene: TRBJ1-3; v_gene: TRBV20-1; d_gene: -; abundance: -; CDR3aa: CSAIPGTANSGNTIYF; CDR3nt: TGCAGTGCTATTCCCGGGACGGCGAACTCTGGAAACACCATATATTTT